What follows are 13 T cell receptor beta chains derived from one specimen sequenced in a study of blood T cell repertoires in COVID-19. Sequencing used immunoSEQ multiplex PCR; TCRdb keeps in-frame clones, though not all of them. The data contain about 72,000 clones, approximately 90% of them singletons. Sequenced sample: peripheral blood. These receptors were taken from a woman aged 60-75 years with active COVID-19.

The chain recombines TRBV19 with TRBJ1-5; D perhaps matches TRBD1 (6 bases). Germline assignment: CDR1 LNHDA and CDR2 SQIVND (reference sequence). There are 16 residues in the CDR3. Trimming stripped 5 bases from V and 9 bases from J, with 23 bases between. The CDR3 nucleotides read TGTGCCAGTAGTGGGGGGGGCGGAACCCCCGGGCGGCCCCAGCATTTT. The encoded protein is CASSGGGGTPGRPQHF. Using reference TRBV19 and TRBJ1-5 for the parts outside the CDR3, the full variable domain is DGGITQSPKYLFRKEGQNVTLSCEQNLNHDAMYWYRQDPGQGLRLIYYSQIVNDFQKGDIAEGYSVSREKKESFPLTVTSAQKNPTAFYLCASSGGGGTPGRPQHFGDGTRLSIL.

This clone was counted between two and nine times. The chain joins TRBV28 to TRBJ2-2; no reliable D call. Per the germline V gene, CDR1 is MDHEN and CDR2 is SYDVKM. The V and J ends lost 3 bases and 3 bases respectively, with 11 bases between them. The CDR3 spans 15 residues. As DNA, the CDR3 is TGTGCCAGCAGTTTCGCCCGACACGACACCGGGGAGCTGTTTTTT. Translating it yields CASSFARHDTGELFF.

The rearrangement uses TRBV6-5 and TRBJ2-1; 7 nucleotides align to TRBD1. The ends lost 0 bases at V and 4 bases at J; junction bases unmatched: 6. Germline CDR1 reads MNHEY; CDR2 reads SVGAGI. CDR3 length: 16 residues. Here the CDR3 reads CASSYSDRTRYNEQFF. The CDR3 region has the DNA TGTGCCAGCAGTTACTCGGACAGGACCCGTTACAATGAGCAGTTCTTC.

CDR3 DNA: TGTGCCAGCAGCCAAGAGGACAGCTCCTACAATGAGCAGTTCTTC. Translating it yields CASSQEDSSYNEQFF. The chain combines TRBV4-2 with TRBJ2-1, with D possibly TRBD1 on 6 matching bases. Germline loops: CDR1 LGHNA, CDR2 YNFKEQ. The V end was cut by 0 bases, the J end by 0 bases, with 6 bases between. The CDR3 runs to 15 residues.

The rearrangement uses TRBV19 and TRBJ2-7; D not resolved. The CDR3 loop spans 13 amino acids. Germline V gene data show CDR1 as LNHDA and CDR2 as SQIVND (reference sequence). The V and J ends lost 2 bases and 3 bases respectively, with 8 bases between them. As DNA, the CDR3 is TGTGCCAGTAGTATAAGCCTGATCTACGAGCAGTACTTC. This encodes CASSISLIYEQYF.

The chain has TRBV6-6 and TRBJ1-1; a weak D match, TRBD1 (5 bases). Germline assignment: CDR1 MNHNY and CDR2 SVGAGI (reference sequence). The germline V and J ends were trimmed by 5 bases and 2 bases, with 15 bases remaining between them. CDR3 length: 15 residues. CDR3 loop: CASSNPMGLNTEAFF. CDR3 sequence (DNA): TGTGCCAGCAGTAACCCCATGGGACTTAACACTGAAGCTTTCTTT.

The chain employs TRBV9 and TRBJ1-6; 7 bases are a match to TRBD1. Germline V gene data show CDR1 as SGDLS and CDR2 as YYNGEE. J gave up 10 bases and V 10 bases, and 26 bases lay outside the gene matches. The CDR3 has 18 residues. CDR3 protein: CACQGTIADRPFESPLHF. Here the CDR3 DNA reads TGTGCCTGTCAAGGGACCATTGCGGACAGGCCGTTTGAATCACCCCTCCACTTT.

The chain links TRBV19 to TRBJ2-3; 7 bases are shared with TRBD1. The CDR3 covers 15 residues. Losses at the gene ends were 5 bases for V and 2 bases for J; bases not matched to a gene: 7. Germline assignment: CDR1 LNHDA and CDR2 SQIVND (reference sequence). CDR3 DNA: TGTGCCAGTAGTGGAACAGGGGCCCTCACAGATACGCAGTATTTT. The encoded protein is CASSGTGALTDTQYF.

A remark on this clone: Germline is not matched at one junction end, which may reflect a read error. V usage is TRBV5-1 and J usage is TRBJ2-7; 12 positions agree with TRBD2. The CDR3 spans 17 residues. Germline lookup yields CDR1 SGHRS and CDR2 YFSETQ. The DNA of the CDR3 is TGCGCCAGCAGCTTGGAAGCTAGCGGGAGGGGCCCTAAGGGGTTGCACTTC. Protein sequence: CASSLEASGRGPKGLHF.

This chain uses TRBV18 with TRBJ1-1; TRBD1 agrees at 9 bases. The CDR3 extends over 17 amino acids. Germline CDR1 reads KGHSH; CDR2 reads LQKENI. Trimming cost V 3 bases and J 1 base; bases outside gene matches: 9. CDR3 DNA: TGTGCCAGCTCACCCTCCCGGGGGACAGGGTGGAACACTGAAGCTTTCTTT. It encodes CASSPSRGTGWNTEAFF.

The chain uses TRBV20-1 and TRBJ2-5; weak D call: TRBD1 (6 bases). Trimming shortened V by 6 bases and J by 6 bases, and 11 bases separated the two germline ends. Looked up from germline, CDR1 is DFQATT and CDR2 is SNEGSKA (reference sequence). CDR3 length: 11 amino acids. Written as DNA, the CDR3 is TGCAGTGCGACAGGCGAAAAGACCCAGTACTTC. Encoded protein: CSATGEKTQYF.

V gene TRBV5-1 combines with J gene TRBJ1-1; 7 bases match TRBD1. Per germline, CDR1 SGHRS and CDR2 YFSETQ. The CDR3 loop spans 17 amino acids. The V gene end was trimmed by 3 bases and the J gene end by 4 bases; junction bases not matched to a gene: 15. CDR3 region: CASSSHRQGWEATEAFF. DNA of the CDR3: TGCGCCAGCAGCTCGCACCGACAGGGTTGGGAAGCCACTGAAGCTTTCTTT.

The chain uses TRBV6-1 and TRBJ2-3; maybe TRBD2 (6 bases). V gave up 2 bases and J gave up 0 bases, with 9 bases separating them. Germline CDR1 and CDR2: MNHNS and SASEGT. CDR3 length: 15 amino acids. In DNA form, the CDR3 reads TGTGCCAGCAGTGAATTGGGGACTAGCACAGATACGCAGTATTTT. Encoded protein: CASSELGTSTDTQYF.